This T cell receptor (beta chain) was documented in a study of identical twins. The germline CDR1 and CDR2 sequences are MGHRA and YSYEKL. The CDR3 is 16 amino acids. The germline V and J ends were trimmed by 0 bases and 3 bases, with 15 bases remaining between them. TCRdb independently ran MiXCR on the 5' RACE reads; one entry per CDR3 protein. The sample gives around 340,000 distinct CDR3 sequences, roughly 9% of which show up once; 8.5% to 10% is in the top ten. The sequence was collected from a woman in her fifties or sixties in good health. The chain uses TRBV4-1 and TRBJ2-7, with a possible D match to TRBD1 (6 bases). The sample was naive T cells sorted from blood. The CDR3 DNA reads as TGCGCCAGCAGCCAAGATTTTGGGGACACCGTCTACGAGCAGTACGTC. This codes for CASSQDFGDTVYEQYV.